This T cell receptor (beta chain) is drawn from a study of cytotoxic CD8 clonotypes in ibrutinib-treated CLL. Study-wide background: Average yields of roughly 260,000 productive templates and 80,000 to 95,000 productive rearrangements characterized the samples. Whole-study results and caveats: Whereas clonality rose at ibrutinib response, it declined toward baseline at progression.

Some clones are missing from TCRdb's copy, which holds only in-frame ones; the method was immunoSEQ multiplex PCR. The sample records around 60,000 clones, 71% being singletons. This clone was counted only a few times. Its antigen is still unknown. Between the trimmed V and J ends, which lost 4 bases and 7 bases, there was a span of 17 bases. The CDR3 sequence is 14 residues long. Germline assignment: CDR1 SGHRS and CDR2 YFSETQ. V is TRBV5-1 and J is TRBJ1-1; maybe TRBD1 (5 bases). The sample in question was PBMCs, obtained after 12 months of ibrutinib treatment. This receptor was identified in a human donor with chronic lymphocytic leukemia. CDR3 nucleotide sequence: TGCGCCAGCAGCCCCACCCGCGGGGCGATTGAAGCTTTCTTT. Protein product: CASSPTRGAIEAFF.